Shown below are 27 T cell receptor beta chains from a single sample sequenced in a study of siplizumab effects on memory and regulatory T cells. TCRdb keeps only in-frame clones here, not all; method: immunoSEQ multiplex PCR. The sample has about 69,000 clones; over 70% are singletons. The sample was Tregs sorted from blood. These receptors were obtained from a human donor in good health.

This clone was detected a few times. This sequence joins TRBV7-9 and TRBJ1-1; a weak D match, TRBD1 (5 bases). The CDR3 has 13 residues. CDR1 is SEHNR, CDR2 FQNEAQ, per germline (reference sequence). Between the trimmed V and J ends, which lost 6 bases and 1 base, there was a span of 9 bases. Here the CDR3 reads CASSQDKNTEAFF. CDR3 nucleotides: TGTGCCAGCAGTCAGGACAAGAACACTGAAGCTTTCTTT.

J is TRBJ1-5 and V is TRBV19; the D is unclear. The germline V gene encodes CDR1 LNHDA and CDR2 SQIVND (reference sequence). The CDR3 extends over 15 amino acids. V lost 6 bases and J lost 4, with 16 bases in between. The CDR3 loop reads CASSFLPTENQPQHF. CDR3 nucleotides: TGTGCCAGTAGCTTCCTCCCGACGGAGAATCAGCCCCAGCATTTT.

This chain joins TRBV18 and TRBJ2-2, with unresolved D. Germline CDR1 reads KGHSH; CDR2 reads LQKENI. V was pared by 4 bases and J by 0 bases, with 3 bases between. The CDR3 length is 13 residues. Here the CDR3 DNA reads TGTGCCAGCTCACGAACGAACACCGGGGAGCTGTTTTTT. Its translation is CASSRTNTGELFF.

V is TRBV2 and J is TRBJ1-1; TRBD1 agrees at 8 bases. V was pared by 2 bases and J by 2 bases, with 7 bases of the junction left unmatched. The CDR3 extends over 16 amino acids. The V gene's germline CDR1 is SNHLY and CDR2 FYNNEI. The chain's CDR3 is CASSERTGWENTEAFF. The CDR3, as DNA: TGTGCCAGCAGTGAAAGGACAGGGTGGGAAAACACTGAAGCTTTCTTT.

This clone was picked up one time. CDR3: CASSLGHATGELFF. The CDR3 DNA reads TGTGCCAGCAGCTTGGGGCACGCCACCGGGGAGCTGTTTTTT. This chain uses TRBV5-8 with TRBJ2-2; D is unresolved. CDR3 length equals 14 residues. In germline, CDR1 is SGHTS, CDR2 YDEGEE. V was clipped by 0 bases and J by 4 bases, with 7 bases between them.

This chain connects TRBV5-1 to TRBJ2-1; 11 positions agree with TRBD2. Germline trimming cut 6 bases from V and 9 bases from J; bases unmatched to any gene: 8. CDR1 and CDR2 from the germline V gene are SGHRS and YFSETQ. The CDR3 covers 14 residues. The DNA for the CDR3 is TGCGCCAGCACAATACTAGCGGGAGATGGTGAGCAGTTCTTC. This gives the protein CASTILAGDGEQFF.

This clone has just one count. This chain joins TRBV6-6 and TRBJ1-2; 8 bases fit TRBD1. With V trimmed by 6 bases and J by 4 bases, 7 bases remained unmatched. The CDR3 consists of 14 residues. Germline CDR1 MNHNY, CDR2 SVGAGI (reference sequence). For the CDR3, the DNA is TGTGCCAGCAGCCGCGACAGGGGCAGCTATGGCTACACCTTC. Translation: CASSRDRGSYGYTF.

The chain joins TRBV4-1 to TRBJ1-2; perhaps TRBD1 as D (6 bases). This CDR3 comprises 13 residues. Trimming removed 0 bases from V and 8 bases from J, with 10 bases in between. The germline V gene has CDR1 MGHRA and CDR2 YSYEKL. The CDR3 DNA is TGCGCCAGCAGCCAAGATAGGGGGGGAGGCTACACCTTC. It translates to CASSQDRGGGYTF.

This chain joins TRBV19 and TRBJ1-5; the D is unclear. CDR3 length: 16 residues. CDR1 is LNHDA and CDR2 is SQIVND in the germline V gene (reference sequence). V gave up 4 bases and J gave up 2 bases, with 15 bases separating them. DNA for the CDR3: TGTGCCAGTAGTAGAGACCGCTATAGTGGCAATCAGCCCCAGCATTTT. Residues: CASSRDRYSGNQPQHF.

The rearrangement links TRBV28 to TRBJ1-1; D is unresolved. The germline V gene encodes CDR1 MDHEN and CDR2 SYDVKM. Trimming stripped 2 bases from V and 10 bases from J, with 11 bases between. The CDR3 consists of 12 residues. The CDR3: CASSLGESAAFF. CDR3 coding DNA: TGTGCCAGCAGTTTAGGGGAATCCGCAGCTTTCTTT.

The V call is TRBV20-1, the J call TRBJ1-2; D is uncertain. V shed 2 bases and J shed 5 bases, with 6 bases lying between them. This CDR3 has 11 amino acids. Germline-derived CDR1 and CDR2 are DFQATT and SNEGSKA (reference sequence). CDR3 amino acids: CSARSGYGYTF. CDR3 bases: TGCAGTGCTAGATCTGGTTATGGCTACACCTTC.

The rearrangement links TRBV27 to TRBJ2-7; 8 bases are a match to TRBD2. The CDR3 consists of 15 residues. Germline V CDR1 and CDR2: MNHEY, SMNVEV (reference sequence). V shed 1 base, J shed 0 bases, and the junction held 2 bases outside the gene matches. The CDR3 DNA follows: TGTGCCAGCAGTTTATTAGCGGGGAGCTCCTACGAGCAGTACTTC. This translates into CASSLLAGSSYEQYF.

The gene calls are TRBV7-3 and TRBJ2-2; TRBD1 matches at 12 bases. Germline V gene data show CDR1 as SGHTA and CDR2 as FQGTGA. Losses at the gene ends were 1 base for V and 5 bases for J; bases not matched to a gene: 14. The CDR3 is made up of 20 amino acids. In DNA form, the CDR3 reads TGTGCCAGCAGCTTAAAGGTGGGGCCCGGGACAGGGGGCTATACCGGGGAGCTGTTTTTT. Translated: CASSLKVGPGTGGYTGELFF.

The V call is TRBV10-2, the J call TRBJ2-1; 7 bases line up with TRBD2. Unmatched junction bases numbered 5, after V lost 2 bases and J lost 4 bases. The CDR3 length is 15 residues. In germline, CDR1 is WSHSY, CDR2 SAAADI. The CDR3 reads CASSEASGLYNEQFF. The CDR3 nucleotides are TGCGCCAGCAGTGAGGCTAGCGGATTATACAATGAGCAGTTCTTC.

The chain uses TRBV18 and TRBJ2-5, with D maybe TRBD2 (6 bases). The CDR3 contains 15 residues. The germline V and J ends were trimmed by 2 bases and 7 bases, with 17 bases remaining between them. Germline CDR1 KGHSH, CDR2 LQKENI. The CDR3 protein is CASSPVRGQAGTQYF. In DNA form, the CDR3 reads TGTGCCAGCTCACCAGTCCGCGGTCAAGCGGGGACCCAGTACTTC.

The V and J genes are TRBV18 and TRBJ1-6; D remains unclear. The CDR3 runs 15 residues. Germline CDR1 and CDR2: KGHSH and LQKENI. V lost 3 bases and J 10 bases, leaving 16 bases between the germline ends. CDR3 sequence reads: CASSPRAPSGSPLHF. DNA of the CDR3: TGTGCCAGCTCACCCCGGGCACCCAGTGGATCACCCCTCCACTTT.

The CDR3 loop reads CASSPAGDREQFF. The CDR3 DNA is TGTGCCAGCAGCCCAGCGGGAGATCGGGAGCAGTTCTTC. The chain carries TRBV11-3 and TRBJ2-1; 8 nucleotides match TRBD2. This CDR3 is built from 13 residues. The J segment lost 10 bases and the V segment lost 5 bases, leaving 7 bases of the junction unmatched. CDR1 SGHNT and CDR2 YENEEA come from the germline V gene.

The V gene is TRBV5-1, the J gene TRBJ2-1, with a possible D match to TRBD2 (6 bases). V lost 2 bases, J lost 9 bases, and 12 bases lay in between. The CDR3 runs to 13 residues. Germline CDR1 reads SGHRS; CDR2 reads YFSETQ. The CDR3 coding sequence is TGCGCCAGCAGCTTAGAACGGGGGAGTGAGCAGTTCTTC. Translated, it gives CASSLERGSEQFF.

V usage is TRBV19 and J usage is TRBJ2-2; the D gene is possibly TRBD2 (5 bases). The germline V gene encodes CDR1 LNHDA and CDR2 SQIVND (reference sequence). The CDR3 loop spans 14 amino acids. V dropped 3 bases and J dropped 1 base, with 6 bases sitting between them. This CDR3 is CASSIRENTGELFF. The DNA for the CDR3 is TGTGCCAGTAGTATTCGGGAGAACACCGGGGAGCTGTTTTTT.

This chain uses TRBV28 with TRBJ1-5, with D unclear. V was trimmed by 3 bases and J by 2 bases, leaving 14 bases between them. The CDR3 runs to 16 residues. Germline values: CDR1 MDHEN, CDR2 SYDVKM. CDR3 in DNA: TGTGCCAGCAGTTTTCCCGTACATGGGGGCAATCAGCCCCAGCATTTT. Translated, it gives CASSFPVHGGNQPQHF.

This clone was observed a single time. The CDR3 DNA follows: TGTGCCAGTACCCTGGGGGGGGGATTTACTGAAGCTTTCTTT. Protein sequence: CASTLGGGFTEAFF. V is TRBV19 and J is TRBJ1-1; a weak D match, TRBD1 (5 bases). The V gene lost 7 bases and the J gene lost 5 bases, with 17 bases spanning the gap. Per germline, CDR1 LNHDA and CDR2 SQIVND (reference sequence). The length of the CDR3 is 14 residues.

This chain links TRBV28 with TRBJ2-3; TRBD1 or TRBD2 may be the D gene (6 bases each). Germline V lookup: CDR1 MDHEN, CDR2 SYDVKM. V was shortened by 4 bases and J by 0 bases, with 11 bases between the two germline ends. The CDR3 runs to 15 residues. Here the CDR3 DNA reads TGTGCCAGCAGTTACCAGGGGACTAGCACAGATACGCAGTATTTT. This encodes CASSYQGTSTDTQYF.

J is TRBJ2-5 and V is TRBV5-1, with a tentative D call TRBD1 (5 bases). Germline CDR1 reads SGHRS; CDR2 reads YFSETQ. V dropped 4 bases and J dropped 2 bases, with 12 bases sitting between them. CDR3 length: 14 residues. CDR3: CASSRSQGQETQYF. CDR3 DNA sequence: TGCGCCAGCAGCCGTTCCCAGGGACAAGAGACCCAGTACTTC.

CDR3 sequence reads: CASSWGTSGRQDTQYF. The CDR3 nucleotides are TGTGCCAGCAGCTGGGGGACTAGCGGGAGACAAGATACGCAGTATTTT. The V and J genes are TRBV7-2 and TRBJ2-3; 14 nucleotides align to TRBD2. Germline loops: CDR1 SGHTA, CDR2 FQGNSA. The V and J ends lost 4 bases and 5 bases, in that order; junction bases with no gene match: 5. This CDR3 has 16 residues.

The rearrangement links TRBV11-2 to TRBJ2-7; TRBD1 agrees at 10 bases. CDR3 length equals 15 residues. Germline lookup yields CDR1 SGHAT and CDR2 FQNNGV. V dropped 5 bases and J dropped 5; count of bases not matched to a gene: 9. The CDR3 coding sequence is TGTGCCAGCAGCCCGGGACAGGGGAGTTATCACGAGCAGTACTTC. Protein sequence: CASSPGQGSYHEQYF.

Here the CDR3 reads CASSTGTGGGWLFF. The CDR3 region has the DNA TGTGCCAGTAGTACTGGGACAGGGGGCGGATGGTTGTTTTTT. This rearrangement joins TRBV19 to TRBJ2-2; 12 bases are shared with TRBD1. V dropped 4 bases and J dropped 15; count of bases not matched to a gene: 9. Per germline, CDR1 LNHDA and CDR2 SQIVND (reference sequence). The CDR3 is made up of 14 amino acids.

The chain employs TRBV5-1 and TRBJ1-2; TRBD1 matches 8 bases. The CDR3 sequence is 14 residues long. The ends lost 4 bases at V and 4 bases at J; junction bases unmatched: 6. Germline CDR1 reads SGHRS; CDR2 reads YFSETQ. CDR3 sequence: CASSGDRPFYGYTF. The CDR3 bases are TGCGCCAGCAGCGGGGACAGGCCATTCTATGGCTACACCTTC.